The 14 T cell receptor beta chains given below trace back to one sample, sequenced in a study of OX40 agonist ivuxolimab in advanced cancers. Data came from immunoSEQ multiplex PCR; TCRdb stores just in-frame clones and leaves some out. The data show about 78,000 clones, 92% seen once. This specimen consisted of CD4+ or CD8+ T cells sorted from blood, obtained in a trial of the OX40 agonist ivuxolimab. The receptor source for this set is an adult with an advanced solid tumor such as melanoma, head and neck, liver or kidney cancer.

The chain joins TRBV7-9 to TRBJ2-5; D is perhaps TRBD1 (6 bases). The CDR3 length is 16 residues. Germline loops: CDR1 SEHNR, CDR2 FQNEAQ (reference sequence). V was trimmed by 1 base and J by 3 bases, leaving 15 bases between them. CDR3 DNA sequence: TGTGCCAGCAGCTTAGAATGGGCAGGGGAAAAAGAGACCCAGTACTTC. It yields the protein CASSLEWAGEKETQYF. Full variable domain (rest looked up from reference TRBV7-9 and TRBJ2-5): DTGVSQNPRHKITKRGQNVTFRCDPISEHNRLYWYRQTLGQGPEFLTYFQNEAQLEKSRLLSDRFSAERPKGSFSTLEIQRTEQGDSAMYLCASSLEWAGEKETQYFGPGTRLLVL.

In nucleotides, the CDR3 is TGCGCCAGCAGCCGAGAACCAGTCATCGGGTCTGAAGCTTTCTTT. This gives the protein CASSREPVIGSEAFF. This sequence joins TRBV5-1 and TRBJ1-1, with D hard to call. The CDR3 sequence is 15 residues long. Germline CDR1 SGHRS, CDR2 YFSETQ. V was trimmed by 4 bases and J by 6 bases, leaving 19 bases between them. The full variable domain, rest sourced from reference TRBV5-1 and TRBJ1-1, is KAGVTQTPRYLIKTRGQQVTLSCSPISGHRSVSWYQQTPGQGLQFLFEYFSETQRNKGNFPGRFSGRQFSNSRSEMNVSTLELGDSALYLCASSREPVIGSEAFFGQGTRLTVV.

The chain is built from TRBV5-4 and TRBJ2-7; the D gene is possibly TRBD2 (6 bases). The germline V gene has CDR1 SGHNT and CDR2 YYREEE (reference sequence). V shed 0 bases and J shed 0 bases, with 13 bases lying between them. The CDR3 loop spans 16 amino acids. The CDR3 bases are TGTGCCAGCAGCTTGGAGGGTAGCGGTACCTCCTACGAGCAGTACTTC. Its translation: CASSLEGSGTSYEQYF. Drawing the rest from reference TRBV5-4 and TRBJ2-7, the complete variable domain is ETGVTQSPTHLIKTRGQQVTLRCSSQSGHNTVSWYQQALGQGPQFIFQYYREEENGRGNFPPRFSGLQFPNYSSELNVNALELDDSALYLCASSLEGSGTSYEQYFGPGTRLTVT.

The V and J genes are TRBV7-9 and TRBJ1-1; TRBD1 might be the D (6 bases). The germline CDR1 and CDR2 sequences are SEHNR and FQNEAQ (reference sequence). Trimming shortened V by 10 bases and J by 4 bases, and 13 bases separated the two germline ends. This CDR3 has 12 amino acids. The CDR3 region has the DNA TGTGCCATCAAAGGGACACTCACTGAAGCTTTCTTT. Protein sequence: CAIKGTLTEAFF.

The chain carries TRBV6-5 and TRBJ2-7, with 7 bases that match TRBD1. Germline V gives CDR1 MNHEY, CDR2 SVGAGI. With 5 bases clipped from V and 3 bases from J, the junction kept 4 bases outside the gene matches. The CDR3 is 13 amino acids. For the CDR3, the DNA is TGTGCCAGCAGTCAGAGGGACAGCTACGAGCAGTACTTC. Protein product: CASSQRDSYEQYF.

The rearrangement links TRBV14 to TRBJ2-1; 13 bases are shared with TRBD2. The CDR3 sequence is 17 residues long. J lost 6 bases, V lost 3 bases, and 8 bases had no gene match. The germline V gene has CDR1 SGHDN and CDR2 FVKESK. CDR3 nucleotides: TGTGCCAGCAGCCATTTCCGGACTAGCGGGGGCCTCAATGAGCAGTTCTTC. Translation: CASSHFRTSGGLNEQFF.

The V and J genes are TRBV5-6 and TRBJ2-5, with D possibly called TRBD1 or TRBD2 (6 bases each). The CDR3 runs to 16 residues. Germline CDR1 reads SGHDT; CDR2 reads YYEEEE. V was pared by 3 bases and J by 0 bases, with 15 bases between. The CDR3: CASSWRAGTHQETQYF. The CDR3 DNA sequence: TGTGCCAGCAGCTGGAGGGCCGGGACACACCAAGAGACCCAGTACTTC.

This clone was counted a few times. V is TRBV2 and J is TRBJ1-1; weak D call: TRBD1 (5 bases). CDR1 SNHLY and CDR2 FYNNEI come from the germline V gene. The germline V and J ends were trimmed by 8 bases and 5 bases, with 15 bases remaining between them. The CDR3 is made up of 13 amino acids. The CDR3 region has the DNA TGTGCCAGCGGGACTTCAGAGGGGACTGAAGCTTTCTTT. This sequence encodes CASGTSEGTEAFF.

The rearrangement uses TRBV2 and TRBJ1-1; the D is unclear. CDR1 and CDR2 (germline): SNHLY, FYNNEI. The CDR3 covers 15 residues. Trimming pared 0 bases from V and 1 base from J, leaving 9 bases between. The CDR3 here is CASSEATEENTEAFF. The CDR3 bases are TGTGCCAGCAGTGAAGCAACAGAGGAGAACACTGAAGCTTTCTTT.

The chain joins TRBV11-2 to TRBJ1-6; the D gene is possibly TRBD1 (6 bases). V lost 3 bases and J 0 bases, leaving 9 bases between the germline ends. The CDR3 is 16 residues long. Germline V gene lookup returns CDR1 SGHAT and CDR2 FQNNGV. CDR3 DNA: TGTGCCAGCAGCTTGGGGACAAGCTCCTATAATTCACCCCTCCACTTT. Protein product: CASSLGTSSYNSPLHF.

The CDR3 nucleotides read TGTGCCAGCAGCTGGGGGGACAGGGACACCGGGGAGCTGTTTTTT. Its translation: CASSWGDRDTGELFF. The chain couples TRBV5-8 to TRBJ2-2, with TRBD1 matching 9 bases. V was clipped by 3 bases and J by 3 bases; unmatched bases: 3. From germline, CDR1 is SGHTS and CDR2 YDEGEE. CDR3 length: 15 amino acids.

The rearrangement links TRBV5-1 to TRBJ2-2; 8 bases are shared with TRBD1. The germline gives CDR1 SGHRS, CDR2 YFSETQ. The J segment lost 0 bases and the V segment lost 4 bases, leaving 8 bases of the junction unmatched. The CDR3 spans 17 residues. The CDR3 loop is CASSAGQAIANTGELFF. In DNA form, the CDR3 reads TGCGCCAGCAGCGCGGGACAGGCGATAGCGAACACCGGGGAGCTGTTTTTT.

DNA of the CDR3: TGTGCCAGCAGGATTAAGGGGGCCGCCCCTGAAGCTTTCTTT. Its protein product is CASRIKGAAPEAFF. The chain employs TRBV5-4 and TRBJ1-1; 7 bases line up with TRBD1. The V and J ends lost 5 bases and 6 bases, in that order; junction bases with no gene match: 10. The length of the CDR3 is 14 residues. Germline V lookup: CDR1 SGHNT, CDR2 YYREEE (reference sequence). Using reference TRBV5-4 and TRBJ1-1 for the parts outside the CDR3, the full variable domain is ETGVTQSPTHLIKTRGQQVTLRCSSQSGHNTVSWYQQALGQGPQFIFQYYREEENGRGNFPPRFSGLQFPNYSSELNVNALELDDSALYLCASRIKGAAPEAFFGQGTRLTVV.

This clone appeared once. The sample holds other DNA sequences that translate to the same CDR3. V is TRBV19 and J is TRBJ2-7; D may be TRBD1 (5 bases). The V end lost 3 bases, the J end lost 3 bases, and 9 bases lay between the germline ends. This CDR3 spans 13 amino acids. The germline CDR1 and CDR2 sequences are LNHDA and SQIVND (reference sequence). The CDR3 nucleotides are TGTGCCAGTAGTATTCAGGGTTTCTACGAGCAGTACTTC. Its translation: CASSIQGFYEQYF.